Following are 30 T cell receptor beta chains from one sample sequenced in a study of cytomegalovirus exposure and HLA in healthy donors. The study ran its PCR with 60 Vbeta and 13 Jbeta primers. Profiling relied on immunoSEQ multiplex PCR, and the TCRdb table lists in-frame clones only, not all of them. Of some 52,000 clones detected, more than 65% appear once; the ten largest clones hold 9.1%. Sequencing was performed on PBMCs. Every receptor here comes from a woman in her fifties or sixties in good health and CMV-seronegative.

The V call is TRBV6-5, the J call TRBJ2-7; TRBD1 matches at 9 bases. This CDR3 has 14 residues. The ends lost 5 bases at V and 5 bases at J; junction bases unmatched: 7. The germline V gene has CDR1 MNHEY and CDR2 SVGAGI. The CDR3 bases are TGTGCCAGCAGTGCACGGACAGGGGTTAACGAGCAGTACTTC. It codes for CASSARTGVNEQYF.

The CDR3 coding sequence is TGTGCCAGCAGCTCGGGATCCTCGGACGGCTACACCTTC. This gives the protein CASSSGSSDGYTF. This chain connects TRBV5-6 to TRBJ1-2; D gene unclear. Trimming took 3 bases from V and 8 from J, leaving 14 bases between them. The germline CDR1 and CDR2 sequences are SGHDT and YYEEEE. There are 13 residues in the CDR3.

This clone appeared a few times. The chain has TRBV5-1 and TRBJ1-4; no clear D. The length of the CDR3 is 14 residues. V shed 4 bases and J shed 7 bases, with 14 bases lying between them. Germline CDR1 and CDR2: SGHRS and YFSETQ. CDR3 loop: CASSTTEQREKLFF. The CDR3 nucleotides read TGCGCCAGCAGCACGACTGAACAACGTGAAAAACTGTTTTTT.

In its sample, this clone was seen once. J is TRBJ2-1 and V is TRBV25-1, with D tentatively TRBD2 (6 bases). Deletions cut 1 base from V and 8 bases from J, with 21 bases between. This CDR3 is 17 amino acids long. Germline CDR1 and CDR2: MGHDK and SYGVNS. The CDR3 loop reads CASSEFGGWESLDEQFF. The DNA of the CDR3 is TGTGCCAGCAGTGAATTTGGGGGGTGGGAAAGCCTTGATGAGCAGTTCTTC. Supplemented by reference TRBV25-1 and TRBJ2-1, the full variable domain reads EADIYQTPRYLVIGTGKKITLECSQTMGHDKMYWYQQDPGMELHLIHYSYGVNSTEKGDLSSESTVSRIRTEHFPLTLESARPSHTSQYLCASSEFGGWESLDEQFFGPGTRLTVL.

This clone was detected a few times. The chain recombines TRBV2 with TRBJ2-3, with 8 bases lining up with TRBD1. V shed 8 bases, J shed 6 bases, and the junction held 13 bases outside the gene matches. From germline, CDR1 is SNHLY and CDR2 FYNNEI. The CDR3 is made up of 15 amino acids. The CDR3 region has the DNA TGTGCCAGCGACAGGGGCCAAACCCGCGGGGATACGCAGTATTTT. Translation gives CASDRGQTRGDTQYF. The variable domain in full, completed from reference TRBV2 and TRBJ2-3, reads EPEVTQTPSHQVTQMGQEVILRCVPISNHLYFYWYRQILGQKVEFLVSFYNNEISEKSEIFDDQFSVERPDGSNFTLKIRSTKLEDSAMYFCASDRGQTRGDTQYFGPGTRLTVL.

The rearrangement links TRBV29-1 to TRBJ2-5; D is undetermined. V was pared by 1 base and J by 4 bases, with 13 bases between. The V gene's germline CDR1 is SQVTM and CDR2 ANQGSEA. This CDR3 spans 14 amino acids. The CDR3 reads CSVEAVSATETQYF. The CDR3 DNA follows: TGCAGCGTTGAAGCGGTATCTGCCACAGAGACCCAGTACTTC.

Here the CDR3 DNA reads TGCGCCAGCAGCCAAGGAACCGGGACAGGGCTTTTCGAGCAGTACTTC. Protein sequence: CASSQGTGTGLFEQYF. The chain links TRBV4-1 to TRBJ2-7; 9 bases agree with TRBD1. CDR3 size: 16 residues. With 1 base clipped from V and 6 bases from J, the junction kept 10 bases outside the gene matches. Germline loops: CDR1 MGHRA, CDR2 YSYEKL.

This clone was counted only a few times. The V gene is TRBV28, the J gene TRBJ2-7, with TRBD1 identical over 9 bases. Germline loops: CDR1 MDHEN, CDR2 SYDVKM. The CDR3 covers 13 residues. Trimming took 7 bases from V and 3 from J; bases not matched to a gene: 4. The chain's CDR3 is CASNPGQGYEQYF. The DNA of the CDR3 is TGTGCCAGCAACCCGGGACAGGGCTACGAGCAGTACTTC.

DNA for the CDR3: TGTGCCAGCGACGAGCGGACAGGGGCAGAGACCCAGTACTTC. Amino acids: CASDERTGAETQYF. The chain joins TRBV7-2 to TRBJ2-5, with 9 bases lining up with TRBD1. CDR1 SGHTA and CDR2 FQGNSA come from the germline V gene. Trimming removed 8 bases from V and 4 bases from J; junction bases left unmatched: 8. The CDR3 length is 14 residues.

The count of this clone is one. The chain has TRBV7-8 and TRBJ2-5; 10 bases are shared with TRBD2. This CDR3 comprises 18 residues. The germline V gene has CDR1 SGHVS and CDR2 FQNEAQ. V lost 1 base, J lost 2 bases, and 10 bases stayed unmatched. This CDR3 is CASSLGAGGSAAQETQYF. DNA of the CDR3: TGTGCCAGCAGCTTAGGAGCGGGAGGGTCCGCAGCTCAAGAGACCCAGTACTTC.

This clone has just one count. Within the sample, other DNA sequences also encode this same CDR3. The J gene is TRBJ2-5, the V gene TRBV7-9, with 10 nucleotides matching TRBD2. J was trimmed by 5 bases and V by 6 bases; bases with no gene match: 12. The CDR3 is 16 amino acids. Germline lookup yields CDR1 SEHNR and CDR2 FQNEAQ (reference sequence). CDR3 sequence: CASRHRLAGIQETQYF. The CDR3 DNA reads TGTGCCAGCAGGCACCGACTAGCGGGCATACAGGAGACCCAGTACTTC.

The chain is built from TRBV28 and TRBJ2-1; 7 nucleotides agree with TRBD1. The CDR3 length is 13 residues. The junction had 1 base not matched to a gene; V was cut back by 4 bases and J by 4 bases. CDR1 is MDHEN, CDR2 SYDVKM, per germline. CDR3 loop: CASSWDRYNEQFF. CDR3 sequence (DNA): TGTGCCAGCAGTTGGGACAGATACAATGAGCAGTTCTTC.

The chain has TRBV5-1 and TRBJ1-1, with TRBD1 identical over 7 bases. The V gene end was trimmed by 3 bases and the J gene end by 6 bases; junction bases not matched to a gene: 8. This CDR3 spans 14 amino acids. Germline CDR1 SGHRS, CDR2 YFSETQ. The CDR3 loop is CASSSRGGFAEAFF. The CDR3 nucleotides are TGCGCCAGCAGCTCCCGAGGGGGCTTTGCTGAAGCTTTCTTT.

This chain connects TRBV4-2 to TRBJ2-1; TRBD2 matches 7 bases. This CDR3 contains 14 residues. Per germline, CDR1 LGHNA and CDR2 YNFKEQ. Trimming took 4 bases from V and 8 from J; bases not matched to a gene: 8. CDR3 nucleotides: TGTGCCAGCAGCCCACGAGGGAGCGGGGATGAGCAGTTCTTC. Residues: CASSPRGSGDEQFF.

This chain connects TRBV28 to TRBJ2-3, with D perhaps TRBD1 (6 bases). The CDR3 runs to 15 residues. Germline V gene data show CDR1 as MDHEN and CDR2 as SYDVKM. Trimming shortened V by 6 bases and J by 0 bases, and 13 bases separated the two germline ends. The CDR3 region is CASRPGTISTDTQYF. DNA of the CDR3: TGTGCCAGCAGGCCCGGGACAATTAGCACAGATACGCAGTATTTT. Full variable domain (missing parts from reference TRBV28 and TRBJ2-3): DVKVTQSSRYLVKRTGEKVFLECVQDMDHENMFWYRQDPGLGLRLIYFSYDVKMKEKGDIPEGYSVSREKKERFSLILESASTNQTSMYLCASRPGTISTDTQYFGPGTRLTVL.

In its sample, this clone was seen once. The CDR3 protein is CASSVQAGGTGELFF. The DNA of the CDR3 is TGTGCCAGCAGCGTCCAGGCTGGGGGGACCGGGGAGCTGTTTTTT. The V and J genes are TRBV9 and TRBJ2-2; possibly TRBD2 for D (6 bases). Germline assignment: CDR1 SGDLS and CDR2 YYNGEE. The CDR3 has 15 amino acids. V gave up 2 bases and J gave up 5 bases, with 13 bases separating them.

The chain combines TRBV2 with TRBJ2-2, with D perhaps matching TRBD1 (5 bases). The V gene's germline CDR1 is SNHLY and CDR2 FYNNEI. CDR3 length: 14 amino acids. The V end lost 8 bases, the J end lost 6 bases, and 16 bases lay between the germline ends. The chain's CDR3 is CASLRDVSSGELFF. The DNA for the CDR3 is TGTGCCAGCCTCAGGGATGTGTCTTCCGGGGAGCTGTTTTTT.

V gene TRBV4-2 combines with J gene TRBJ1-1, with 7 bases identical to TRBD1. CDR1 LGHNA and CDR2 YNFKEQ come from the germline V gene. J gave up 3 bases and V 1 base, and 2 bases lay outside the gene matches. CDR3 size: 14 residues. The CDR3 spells CASSQVGQDTEAFF. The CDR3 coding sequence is TGTGCCAGCAGCCAAGTTGGACAGGACACTGAAGCTTTCTTT.

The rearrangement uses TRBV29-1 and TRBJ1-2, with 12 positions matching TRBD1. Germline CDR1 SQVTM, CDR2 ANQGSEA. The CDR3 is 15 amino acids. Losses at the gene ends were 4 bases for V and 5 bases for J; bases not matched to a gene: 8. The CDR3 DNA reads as TGCAGCGTTGGCGGGACAGGGGGCGGCGTATATGGCTACACCTTC. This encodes CSVGGTGGGVYGYTF.

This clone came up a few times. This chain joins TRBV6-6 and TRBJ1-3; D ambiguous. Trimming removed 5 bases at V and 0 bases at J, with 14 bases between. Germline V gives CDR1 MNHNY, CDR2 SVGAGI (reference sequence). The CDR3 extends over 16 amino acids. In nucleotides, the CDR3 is TGTGCCAGCAGTAACCCCGAGCTCTCCTCTGGAAACACCATATATTTT. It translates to CASSNPELSSGNTIYF.

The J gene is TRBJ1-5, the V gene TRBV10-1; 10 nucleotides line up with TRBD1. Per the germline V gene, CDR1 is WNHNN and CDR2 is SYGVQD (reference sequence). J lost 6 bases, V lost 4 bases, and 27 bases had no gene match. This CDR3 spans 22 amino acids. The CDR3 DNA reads TGCGCCAGCAGTGTCGTTCGTCCCGGGGACAGGGGAAAAGGTGCGCAGGCTCAGCCCCAGCATTTT. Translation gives CASSVVRPGDRGKGAQAQPQHF.

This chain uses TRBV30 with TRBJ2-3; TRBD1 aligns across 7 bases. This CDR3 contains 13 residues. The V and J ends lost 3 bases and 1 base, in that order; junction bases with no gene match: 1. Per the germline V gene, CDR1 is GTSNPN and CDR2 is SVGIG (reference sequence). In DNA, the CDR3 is TGTGCCTGGAGAGGGACAGGCACAGATACGCAGTATTTT. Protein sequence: CAWRGTGTDTQYF.

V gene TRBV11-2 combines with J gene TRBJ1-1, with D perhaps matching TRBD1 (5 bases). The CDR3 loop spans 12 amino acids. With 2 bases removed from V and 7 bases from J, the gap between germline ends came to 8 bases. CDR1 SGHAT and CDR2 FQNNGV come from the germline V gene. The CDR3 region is CASSLWGDEAFF. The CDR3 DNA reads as TGTGCCAGCAGCTTATGGGGGGATGAAGCTTTCTTT.

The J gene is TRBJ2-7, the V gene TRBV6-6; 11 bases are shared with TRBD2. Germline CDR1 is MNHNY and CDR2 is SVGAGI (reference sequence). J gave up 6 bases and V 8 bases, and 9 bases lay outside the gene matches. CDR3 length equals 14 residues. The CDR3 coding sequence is TGTGCCAGCGGGACTAGCGGTAAAGGGGGCGAGCAGTACTTC. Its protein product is CASGTSGKGGEQYF.

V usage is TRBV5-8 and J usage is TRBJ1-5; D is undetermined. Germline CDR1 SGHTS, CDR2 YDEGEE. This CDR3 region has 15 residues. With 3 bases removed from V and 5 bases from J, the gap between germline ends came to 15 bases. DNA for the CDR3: TGTGCCAGCAGCTCCGGCTGGGAGGGTTATCAGCCCCAGCATTTT. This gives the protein CASSSGWEGYQPQHF.

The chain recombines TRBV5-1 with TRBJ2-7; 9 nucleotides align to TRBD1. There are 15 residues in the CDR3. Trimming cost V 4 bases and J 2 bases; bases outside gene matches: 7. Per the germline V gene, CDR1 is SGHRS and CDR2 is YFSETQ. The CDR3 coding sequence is TGCGCCAGCAGCCCCACGTGGGACAGGGCCTACGAGCAGTACTTC. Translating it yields CASSPTWDRAYEQYF.

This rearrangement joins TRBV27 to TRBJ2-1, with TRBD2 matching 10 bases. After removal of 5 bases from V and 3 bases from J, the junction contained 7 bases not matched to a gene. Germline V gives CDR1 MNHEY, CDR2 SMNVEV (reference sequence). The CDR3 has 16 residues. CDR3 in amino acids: CASSESGRGVYNEQFF. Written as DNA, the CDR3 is TGTGCCAGCAGTGAAAGCGGGAGGGGGGTCTACAATGAGCAGTTCTTC.

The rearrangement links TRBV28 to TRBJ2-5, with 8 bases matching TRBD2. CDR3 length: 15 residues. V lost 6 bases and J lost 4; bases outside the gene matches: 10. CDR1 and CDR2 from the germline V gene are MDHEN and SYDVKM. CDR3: CASSTSGRGGETQYF. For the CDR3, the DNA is TGTGCCAGCAGCACAAGCGGGAGAGGAGGAGAGACCCAGTACTTC.

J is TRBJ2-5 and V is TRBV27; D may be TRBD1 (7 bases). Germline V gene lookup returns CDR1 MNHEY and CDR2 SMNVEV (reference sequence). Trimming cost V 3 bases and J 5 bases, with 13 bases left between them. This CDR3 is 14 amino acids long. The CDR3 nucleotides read TGTGCCAGCAGTTTTCGTCCAGGGGGGGAGACCCAGTACTTC. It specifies CASSFRPGGETQYF.

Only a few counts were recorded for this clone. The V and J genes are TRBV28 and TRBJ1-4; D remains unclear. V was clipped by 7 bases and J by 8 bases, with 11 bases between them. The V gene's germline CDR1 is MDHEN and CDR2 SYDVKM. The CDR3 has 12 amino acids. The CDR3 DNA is TGTGCCAGCACCGGGTCCTGGGAAAAACTGTTTTTT. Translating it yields CASTGSWEKLFF.